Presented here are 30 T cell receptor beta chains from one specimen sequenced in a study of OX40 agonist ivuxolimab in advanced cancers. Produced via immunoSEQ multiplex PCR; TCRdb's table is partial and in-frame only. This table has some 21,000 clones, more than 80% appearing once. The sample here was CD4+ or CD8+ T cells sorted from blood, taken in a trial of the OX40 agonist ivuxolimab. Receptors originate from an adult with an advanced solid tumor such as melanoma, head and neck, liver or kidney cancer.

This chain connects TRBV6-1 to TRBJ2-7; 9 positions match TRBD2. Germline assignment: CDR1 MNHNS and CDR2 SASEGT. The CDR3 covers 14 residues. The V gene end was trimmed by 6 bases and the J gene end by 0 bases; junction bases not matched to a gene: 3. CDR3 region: CASSRLADSYEQYF. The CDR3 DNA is TGTGCCAGCAGCCGACTAGCGGACTCCTACGAGCAGTACTTC.

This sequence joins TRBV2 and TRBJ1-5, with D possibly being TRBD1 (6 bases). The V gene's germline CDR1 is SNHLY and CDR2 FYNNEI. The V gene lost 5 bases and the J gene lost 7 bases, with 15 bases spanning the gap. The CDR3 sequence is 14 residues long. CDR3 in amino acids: CASSWTVRNQPQHF. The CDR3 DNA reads TGTGCCAGCAGTTGGACAGTACGAAACCAGCCCCAGCATTTT.

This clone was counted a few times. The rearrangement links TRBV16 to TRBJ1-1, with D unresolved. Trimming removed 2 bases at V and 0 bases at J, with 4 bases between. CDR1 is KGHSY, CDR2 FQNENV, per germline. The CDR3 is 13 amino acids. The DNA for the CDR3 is TGTGCCAGCAGCCAAGGGATGAACACTGAAGCTTTCTTT. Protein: CASSQGMNTEAFF.

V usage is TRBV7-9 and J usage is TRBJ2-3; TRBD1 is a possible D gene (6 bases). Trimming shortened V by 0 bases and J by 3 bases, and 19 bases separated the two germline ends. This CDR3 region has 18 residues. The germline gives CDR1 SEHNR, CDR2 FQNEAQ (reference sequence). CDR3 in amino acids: CASSLALVSTGETDTQYF. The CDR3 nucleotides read TGTGCCAGCAGCTTAGCCCTAGTTTCGACAGGAGAGACAGATACGCAGTATTTT.

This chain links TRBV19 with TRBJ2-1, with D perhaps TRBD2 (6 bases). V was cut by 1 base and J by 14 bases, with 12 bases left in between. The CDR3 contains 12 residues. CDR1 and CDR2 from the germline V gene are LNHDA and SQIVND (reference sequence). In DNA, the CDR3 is TGTGCCAGTAGTATAGGTGGCCGCGGGGAGTTCTTC. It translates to CASSIGGRGEFF.

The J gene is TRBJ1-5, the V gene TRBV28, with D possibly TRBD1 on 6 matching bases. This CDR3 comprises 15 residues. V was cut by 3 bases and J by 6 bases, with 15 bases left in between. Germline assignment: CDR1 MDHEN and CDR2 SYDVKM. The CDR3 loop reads CASSFGQGISQPQHF. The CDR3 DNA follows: TGTGCCAGCAGTTTTGGGCAGGGGATCAGTCAGCCCCAGCATTTT.

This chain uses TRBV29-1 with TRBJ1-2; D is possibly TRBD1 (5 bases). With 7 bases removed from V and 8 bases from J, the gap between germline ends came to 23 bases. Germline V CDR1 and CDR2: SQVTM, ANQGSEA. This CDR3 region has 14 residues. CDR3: CSALGGQGMRGYTF. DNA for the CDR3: TGCAGCGCCTTAGGTGGCCAGGGCATGCGAGGCTACACCTTC.

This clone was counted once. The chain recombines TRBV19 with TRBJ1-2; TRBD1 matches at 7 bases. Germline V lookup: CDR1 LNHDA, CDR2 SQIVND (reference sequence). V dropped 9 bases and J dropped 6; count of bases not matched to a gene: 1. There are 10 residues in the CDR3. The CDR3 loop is CASRGNGYTF. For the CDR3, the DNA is TGTGCCAGCAGGGGGAATGGCTACACCTTC.

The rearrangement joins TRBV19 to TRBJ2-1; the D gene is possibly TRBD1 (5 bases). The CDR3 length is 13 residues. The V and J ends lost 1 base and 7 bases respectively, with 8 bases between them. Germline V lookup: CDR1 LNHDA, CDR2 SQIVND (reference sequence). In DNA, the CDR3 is TGTGCCAGTAGTATAGTTTCAGGGAATGAGCAGTTCTTC. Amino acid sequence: CASSIVSGNEQFF. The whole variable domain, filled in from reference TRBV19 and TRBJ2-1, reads DGGITQSPKYLFRKEGQNVTLSCEQNLNHDAMYWYRQDPGQGLRLIYYSQIVNDFQKGDIAEGYSVSREKKESFPLTVTSAQKNPTAFYLCASSIVSGNEQFFGPGTRLTVL.

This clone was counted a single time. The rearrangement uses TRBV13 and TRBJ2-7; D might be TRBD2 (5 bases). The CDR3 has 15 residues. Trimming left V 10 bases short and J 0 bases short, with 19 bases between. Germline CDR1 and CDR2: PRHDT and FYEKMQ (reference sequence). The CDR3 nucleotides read TGTGCCACCAGGCGCCGGCTTGGGAGCTCCTACGAGCAGTACTTC. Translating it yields CATRRRLGSSYEQYF.

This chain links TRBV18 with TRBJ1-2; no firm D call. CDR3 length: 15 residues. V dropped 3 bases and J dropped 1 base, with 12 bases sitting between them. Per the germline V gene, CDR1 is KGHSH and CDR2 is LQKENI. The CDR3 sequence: CASSPIQRVNYGYTF. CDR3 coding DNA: TGTGCCAGCTCACCGATACAACGCGTTAACTATGGCTACACCTTC.

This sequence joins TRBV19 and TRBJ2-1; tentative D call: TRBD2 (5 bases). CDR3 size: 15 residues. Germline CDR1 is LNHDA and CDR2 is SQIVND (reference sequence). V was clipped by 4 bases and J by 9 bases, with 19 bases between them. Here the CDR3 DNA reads TGTGCCAGTAGTACCCCCAGGAACGGGGTTGGTGAGCAGTTCTTC. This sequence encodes CASSTPRNGVGEQFF. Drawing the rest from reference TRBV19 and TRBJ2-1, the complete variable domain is DGGITQSPKYLFRKEGQNVTLSCEQNLNHDAMYWYRQDPGQGLRLIYYSQIVNDFQKGDIAEGYSVSREKKESFPLTVTSAQKNPTAFYLCASSTPRNGVGEQFFGPGTRLTVL.

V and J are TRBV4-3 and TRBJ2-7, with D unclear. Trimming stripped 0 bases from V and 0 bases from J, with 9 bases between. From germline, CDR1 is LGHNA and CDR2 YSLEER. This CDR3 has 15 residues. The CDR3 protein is CASSQERHSSYEQYF. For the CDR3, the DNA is TGCGCCAGCAGCCAAGAACGGCACAGCTCCTACGAGCAGTACTTC.

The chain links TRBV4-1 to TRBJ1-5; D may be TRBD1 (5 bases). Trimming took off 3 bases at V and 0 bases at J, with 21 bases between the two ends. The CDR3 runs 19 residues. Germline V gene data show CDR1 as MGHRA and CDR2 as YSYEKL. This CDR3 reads CASSHSPGPIRNSNQPQHF. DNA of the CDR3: TGCGCCAGCAGCCACTCCCCGGGACCCATACGCAATAGCAATCAGCCCCAGCATTTT.

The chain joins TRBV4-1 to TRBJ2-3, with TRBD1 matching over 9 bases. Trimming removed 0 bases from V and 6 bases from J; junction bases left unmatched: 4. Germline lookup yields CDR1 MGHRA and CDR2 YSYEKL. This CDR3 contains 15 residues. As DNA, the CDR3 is TGCGCCAGCAGCCAAGAGGGACAGGGTCCGGATACGCAGTATTTT. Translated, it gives CASSQEGQGPDTQYF.

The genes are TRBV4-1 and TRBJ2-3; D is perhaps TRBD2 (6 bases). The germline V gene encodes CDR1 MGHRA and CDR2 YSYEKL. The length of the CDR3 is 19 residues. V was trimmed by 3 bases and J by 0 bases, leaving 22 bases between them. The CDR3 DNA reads TGCGCCAGCAGCCATGCTCCGGAGGGGATGATTACTAGCACAGATACGCAGTATTTT. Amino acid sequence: CASSHAPEGMITSTDTQYF.

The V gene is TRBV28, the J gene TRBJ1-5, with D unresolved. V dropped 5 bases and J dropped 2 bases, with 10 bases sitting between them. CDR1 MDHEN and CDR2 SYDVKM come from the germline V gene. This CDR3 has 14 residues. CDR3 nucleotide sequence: TGTGCCAGCAGTCCCAATTTGGGCAATCAGCCCCAGCATTTT. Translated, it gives CASSPNLGNQPQHF.

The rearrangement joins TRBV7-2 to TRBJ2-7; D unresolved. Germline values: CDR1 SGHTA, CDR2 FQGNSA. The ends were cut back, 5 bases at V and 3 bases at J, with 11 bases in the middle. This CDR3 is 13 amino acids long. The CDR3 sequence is CASSVRNFYEQYF. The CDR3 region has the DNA TGTGCCAGCAGCGTCAGGAATTTCTACGAGCAGTACTTC.

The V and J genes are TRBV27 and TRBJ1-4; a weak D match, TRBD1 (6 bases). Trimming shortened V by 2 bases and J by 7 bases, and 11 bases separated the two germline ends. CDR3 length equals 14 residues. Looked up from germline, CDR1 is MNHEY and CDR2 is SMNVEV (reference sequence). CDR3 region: CASSLQGWSEKLFF. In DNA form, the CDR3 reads TGTGCCAGCAGTTTACAGGGGTGGAGTGAAAAACTGTTTTTT.

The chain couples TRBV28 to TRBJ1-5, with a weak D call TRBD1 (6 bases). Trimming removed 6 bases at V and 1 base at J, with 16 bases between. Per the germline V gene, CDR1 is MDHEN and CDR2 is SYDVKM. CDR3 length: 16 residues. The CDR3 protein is CASRLLRGASNQPQHF. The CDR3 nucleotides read TGTGCCAGCAGACTACTTCGGGGGGCGAGCAATCAGCCCCAGCATTTT.

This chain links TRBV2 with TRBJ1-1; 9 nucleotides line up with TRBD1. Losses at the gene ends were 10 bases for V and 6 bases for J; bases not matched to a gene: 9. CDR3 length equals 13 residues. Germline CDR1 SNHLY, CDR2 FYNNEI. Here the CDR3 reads CAIPGQGGSEAFF. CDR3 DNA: TGTGCCATCCCGGGACAGGGAGGATCTGAAGCTTTCTTT.

The CDR3 sequence is CASTLIQGEQFF. CDR3 DNA: TGTGCCAGCACCCTCATACAGGGTGAGCAGTTCTTC. J is TRBJ2-1 and V is TRBV6-6; a possible D gene is TRBD1 (6 bases). The germline gives CDR1 MNHNY, CDR2 SVGAGI (reference sequence). V gave up 7 bases and J gave up 9 bases, with 13 bases separating them. The CDR3 has 12 amino acids.

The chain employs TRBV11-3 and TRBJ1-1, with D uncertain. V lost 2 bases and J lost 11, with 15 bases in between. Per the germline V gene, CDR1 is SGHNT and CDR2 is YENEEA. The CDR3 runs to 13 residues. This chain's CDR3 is CASSLKGAYRAFF. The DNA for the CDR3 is TGTGCCAGCAGCTTAAAGGGCGCTTACCGGGCTTTCTTT. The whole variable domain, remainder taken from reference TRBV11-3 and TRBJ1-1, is EAGVVQSPRYKIIEKKQPVAFWCNPISGHNTLYWYLQNLGQGPELLIRYENEEAVDDSQLPKDRFSAERLKGVDSTLKIQPAELGDSAVYLCASSLKGAYRAFFGQGTRLTVV.

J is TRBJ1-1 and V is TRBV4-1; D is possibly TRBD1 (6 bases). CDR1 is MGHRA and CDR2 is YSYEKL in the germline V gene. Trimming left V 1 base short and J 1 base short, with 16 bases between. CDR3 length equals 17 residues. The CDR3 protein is CASSQVVLGGANTEAFF. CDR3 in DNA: TGCGCCAGCAGCCAAGTAGTTCTTGGGGGCGCGAACACTGAAGCTTTCTTT.

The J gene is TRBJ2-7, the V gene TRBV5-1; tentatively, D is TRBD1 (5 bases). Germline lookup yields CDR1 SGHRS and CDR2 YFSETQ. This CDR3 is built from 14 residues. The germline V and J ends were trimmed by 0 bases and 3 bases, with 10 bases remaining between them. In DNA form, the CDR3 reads TGCGCCAGCAGCTTGGGACAGATCGGCTACGAGCAGTACTTC. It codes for CASSLGQIGYEQYF.

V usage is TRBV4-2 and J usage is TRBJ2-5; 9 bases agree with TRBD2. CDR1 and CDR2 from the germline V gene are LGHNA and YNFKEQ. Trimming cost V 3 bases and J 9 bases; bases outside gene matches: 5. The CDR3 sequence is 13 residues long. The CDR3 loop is CASSQDSGGAQYF. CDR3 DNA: TGTGCCAGCAGCCAGGATAGCGGGGGAGCCCAGTACTTC.

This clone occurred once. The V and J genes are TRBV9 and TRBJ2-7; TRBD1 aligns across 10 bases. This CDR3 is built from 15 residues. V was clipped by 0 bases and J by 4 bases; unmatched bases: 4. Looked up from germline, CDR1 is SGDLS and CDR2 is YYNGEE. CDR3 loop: CASSVGDRGIYEQYF. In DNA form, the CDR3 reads TGTGCCAGCAGCGTAGGGGACAGGGGTATTTACGAGCAGTACTTC. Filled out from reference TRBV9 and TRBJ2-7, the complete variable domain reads DSGVTQTPKHLITATGQRVTLRCSPRSGDLSVYWYQQSLDQGLQFLIQYYNGEERAKGNILERFSAQQFPDLHSELNLSSLELGDSALYFCASSVGDRGIYEQYFGPGTRLTVT.

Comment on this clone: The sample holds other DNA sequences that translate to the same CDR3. Here the CDR3 DNA reads TGTGCCAGCAGAACAGGTTACGAGCAGTACTTC. Its translation: CASRTGYEQYF. The gene calls are TRBV28 and TRBJ2-7; D may be TRBD1 (5 bases). The V gene lost 6 bases and the J gene lost 4 bases, with 7 bases spanning the gap. The germline CDR1 and CDR2 sequences are MDHEN and SYDVKM. CDR3 length: 11 amino acids.

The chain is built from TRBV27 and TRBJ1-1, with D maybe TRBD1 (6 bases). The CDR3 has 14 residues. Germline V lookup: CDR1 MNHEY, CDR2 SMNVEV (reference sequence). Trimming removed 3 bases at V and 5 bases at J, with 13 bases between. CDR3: CASSFLGGATEAFF. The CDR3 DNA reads TGTGCCAGCAGTTTCCTTGGGGGGGCTACTGAAGCTTTCTTT.

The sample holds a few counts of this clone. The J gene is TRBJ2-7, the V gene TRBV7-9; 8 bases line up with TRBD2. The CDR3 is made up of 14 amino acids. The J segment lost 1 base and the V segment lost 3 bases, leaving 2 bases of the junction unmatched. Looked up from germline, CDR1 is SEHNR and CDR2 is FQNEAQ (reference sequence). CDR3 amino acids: CASSFTGGSYEQYF. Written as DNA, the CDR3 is TGTGCCAGCAGCTTTACGGGGGGGTCCTACGAGCAGTACTTC.